Each of the 3 T cell receptor beta chains below was sequenced from the same sample in a study of response to subunit inactivated influenza vaccine. TCRdb ran MiXCR on the RT-PCR reads and lists one entry per CDR3 protein. Of about 570,000 distinct CDR3 sequences in the sample, around 10% are singletons; the top ten hold 11%. This same sample was also taken into another study, of T cells expressing NK-cell markers. Per that study: 5'RACE template switching with UMIs generated TCR beta cDNA.

The material sequenced was PBMCs from blood, taken on the day of vaccination. Receptor source: a middle-aged man who received an inactivated influenza vaccine.

The sample holds a few counts of this clonotype. V and J are TRBV29-1 and TRBJ2-1; 14 positions agree with TRBD2. Germline loops: CDR1 SQVTM, CDR2 ANQGSEA. V shed 4 bases and J 9 bases; nucleotides not matched to a gene: 2. This CDR3 spans 13 amino acids. As DNA, the CDR3 is TGCAGCGTTGGACTAGCGGGAGGGAGTGAGCAGTTCTTC. It codes for CSVGLAGGSEQFF.

This clonotype was recorded a few times. V is TRBV20-1 and J is TRBJ2-1; D is unclear. Germline CDR1 reads DFQATT; CDR2 reads SNEGSKA (reference sequence). The V end was cut by 3 bases, the J end by 5 bases, with 8 bases between. The length of the CDR3 is 12 residues. The chain's CDR3 is CSARGYHNEQFF. The CDR3 DNA follows: TGCAGTGCTAGGGGCTACCACAATGAGCAGTTCTTC.

V usage is TRBV29-1 and J usage is TRBJ2-5; weak D call: TRBD1 (5 bases). The V end was cut by 4 bases, the J end by 4 bases, with 10 bases between. The germline V gene encodes CDR1 SQVTM and CDR2 ANQGSEA. The CDR3 contains 12 residues. The chain's CDR3 is CSVVSQGETQYF. The CDR3 bases are TGCAGCGTTGTGAGTCAGGGAGAGACCCAGTACTTC.